Listed below are T cell receptor beta chains from one sample, sequenced in a study of neoadjuvant nivolumab and ipilimumab in lung cancer. The assay was immunoSEQ multiplex PCR, and TCRdb's table has in-frame clones only and misses some. The data contain approximately 23,000 clones, more than 65% of them singletons. The sequences come from peripheral blood, collected before neoadjuvant nivolumab, alone or with ipilimumab. The receptors come from an adult with non-small cell lung cancer. Both conserved end residues are part of each CDR3. Fields, in order: J gene, V gene, D gene, clone size, CDR3 length, CDR3 DNA, CDR3 protein. D genes are given only for firm matches. Size values are once, few and many counts, or a class for expanded clones, and some rows have none.

j_gene: TRBJ1-2
v_gene: TRBV7-3
d_gene: .
abundance: once
len: 14
CDR3nt: TGTGCCAGCAGCCAACCGGGACACAAGGGTGGCTACACCTTC
CDR3aa: CASSQPGHKGGYTF

j_gene: TRBJ2-1
v_gene: TRBV5-6
d_gene: TRBD2
abundance: .
len: 17
CDR3nt: TGTGCCAGCAGCCCCAGACTAGCGGGAGGCCCCCACAATGAGCAGTTCTTC
CDR3aa: CASSPRLAGGPHNEQFF

j_gene: TRBJ1-2
v_gene: TRBV27
d_gene: TRBD1
abundance: .
len: 16
CDR3nt: TGTGCCAGCAGTTCCTCCGGGACAGTCTCTAACTATGGCTACACCTTC
CDR3aa: CASSSSGTVSNYGYTF

j_gene: TRBJ1-2
v_gene: TRBV14
d_gene: .
abundance: .
len: 15
CDR3nt: TGTGCCAGCAGCCAACGCCGGGATCCAGCGGGCGGCTACACCTTC
CDR3aa: CASSQRRDPAGGYTF

j_gene: TRBJ2-5
v_gene: TRBV5-1
d_gene: TRBD1
abundance: .
len: 17
CDR3nt: TGCGCCAGCAGCTATCAAAGTCCGGGACAGGGAAAAGAGACCCAGTACTTC
CDR3aa: CASSYQSPGQGKETQYF

j_gene: TRBJ1-1
v_gene: TRBV11-3
d_gene: .
abundance: .
len: 15
CDR3nt: TGTGCCAGCAGCTTAGATGGGACACTGAACACTGAAGCTTTCTTT
CDR3aa: CASSLDGTLNTEAFF

j_gene: TRBJ1-3
v_gene: TRBV4-1
d_gene: .
abundance: .
len: 15
CDR3nt: TGCGCCAGCAGCTTCGGACCGGCCTCTGGAAACACCATATATTTT
CDR3aa: CASSFGPASGNTIYF

j_gene: TRBJ2-7
v_gene: TRBV30
d_gene: TRBD2
abundance: .
len: 16
CDR3nt: TGTGCCTGGAGCCAATTAGGGCAAGCGGGAGGTAGCGAGCAGTACTTC
CDR3aa: CAWSQLGQAGGSEQYF

j_gene: TRBJ1-1
v_gene: TRBV19
d_gene: .
abundance: .
len: 14
CDR3nt: TGTGCCAGTAGTATAACAGGTTTGAACACTGAAGCTTTCTTT
CDR3aa: CASSITGLNTEAFF

j_gene: TRBJ2-7
v_gene: TRBV7-8
d_gene: .
abundance: .
len: 14
CDR3nt: TGTGCCAGCAGCCCGCCTAGCGCGACCTACGAGCAGTACTTC
CDR3aa: CASSPPSATYEQYF

j_gene: TRBJ1-2
v_gene: TRBV30
d_gene: TRBD1
abundance: few
len: 13
CDR3nt: TGTGCCTGGAGTCGACTAACAGGGGGCGGCTACACCTTC
CDR3aa: CAWSRLTGGGYTF

j_gene: TRBJ2-6
v_gene: TRBV11-3
d_gene: .
abundance: .
len: 15
CDR3nt: TGTGCCAGCAGCTTAACAGGCTCTGGGGCCAACGTCCTGACTTTC
CDR3aa: CASSLTGSGANVLTF

j_gene: TRBJ1-1
v_gene: TRBV29-1
d_gene: .
abundance: .
len: 11
CDR3nt: TGCAGCGTCGGAGGGGGCACTGAAGCTTTCTTT
CDR3aa: CSVGGGTEAFF

j_gene: TRBJ2-2
v_gene: TRBV7-7
d_gene: .
abundance: .
len: 16
CDR3nt: TGTGCTAGCAGCCAATCAGTAGACCCGAACACCGGGGAGCTGTTTTTT
CDR3aa: CASSQSVDPNTGELFF

j_gene: TRBJ2-3
v_gene: TRBV1
d_gene: .
abundance: .
len: 13
CDR3nt: TGCACCACGACTCGACCTAGCACAGATACGCAGTATTTT
CDR3aa: CTTTRPSTDTQYF

j_gene: TRBJ2-7
v_gene: TRBV5-4
d_gene: .
abundance: .
len: 14
CDR3nt: TGTGCCAGCTCCGGGACGTCCAGCTCCTACGAGCAGTACTTC
CDR3aa: CASSGTSSSYEQYF

j_gene: TRBJ1-2
v_gene: TRBV5-6
d_gene: TRBD1
abundance: .
len: 14
CDR3nt: TGTGCCAGCAGCTTGAGTGACAGGGTGCATGGCTACACCTTC
CDR3aa: CASSLSDRVHGYTF

j_gene: TRBJ1-1
v_gene: TRBV29-1
d_gene: .
abundance: .
len: 13
CDR3nt: TGCAGCGTTGAAATAGGCCGTAACACTGAAGCTTTCTTT
CDR3aa: CSVEIGRNTEAFF

j_gene: TRBJ2-2
v_gene: TRBV5-4
d_gene: .
abundance: .
len: 15
CDR3nt: TGTGCCAGCAGCCGTCGGGACGGGAACACCGGGGAGCTGTTTTTT
CDR3aa: CASSRRDGNTGELFF

j_gene: TRBJ2-1
v_gene: TRBV5-4
d_gene: TRBD1
abundance: .
len: 17
CDR3nt: TGTGCCAGCAGCTTGGGGGCAGGGGGCGCTTCCTACAATGAGCAGTTCTTC
CDR3aa: CASSLGAGGASYNEQFF

j_gene: TRBJ1-2
v_gene: TRBV19
d_gene: TRBD1
abundance: .
len: 15
CDR3nt: TGTGCCAGTAGTTCCGGACAGGGAGGATTTTACGGCTACACCTTC
CDR3aa: CASSSGQGGFYGYTF

j_gene: TRBJ1-3
v_gene: TRBV7-9
d_gene: .
abundance: once
len: 14
CDR3nt: TGTGCCAGCTCTAGGGAGGGCTCTGGAAACACCATATATTTT
CDR3aa: CASSREGSGNTIYF

j_gene: TRBJ1-1
v_gene: TRBV5-1
d_gene: TRBD1
abundance: once
len: 13
CDR3nt: TGCGCCAGCAGCGATCAGGGGGACACTGAAGCTTTCTTT
CDR3aa: CASSDQGDTEAFF

j_gene: TRBJ2-1
v_gene: TRBV12-5
d_gene: TRBD2
abundance: .
len: 13
CDR3nt: TGTGCTAGTGGCTCCCGGGCTAGCGGGAGTTTGTTCTTC
CDR3aa: CASGSRASGSLFF

j_gene: TRBJ2-1
v_gene: TRBV16
d_gene: TRBD2
abundance: few
len: 16
CDR3nt: TGTGCCAGCAGCCAATTACTAAGCGGGAGAATGAATGAGCAGTTCTTC
CDR3aa: CASSQLLSGRMNEQFF

j_gene: TRBJ2-5
v_gene: TRBV5-4
d_gene: .
abundance: .
len: 14
CDR3nt: TGTGCCAGCAGCTTGAACTGGAAGAAAGAGACCCAGTACTTC
CDR3aa: CASSLNWKKETQYF

j_gene: TRBJ2-3
v_gene: TRBV5-1
d_gene: .
abundance: .
len: 15
CDR3nt: TGCGCCAGCAGCTTGCAAACTTTCGGCACAGATACGCAGTATTTT
CDR3aa: CASSLQTFGTDTQYF

j_gene: TRBJ2-1
v_gene: TRBV18
d_gene: TRBD2
abundance: .
len: 15
CDR3nt: TGTGCCAGCTCACCAGGGGCTAGCGGGAGCTATGAGCAGTTCTTC
CDR3aa: CASSPGASGSYEQFF

j_gene: TRBJ1-2
v_gene: TRBV6-6
d_gene: .
abundance: .
len: 12
CDR3nt: TGTGCCAGCAGTTACTCGAGCCAGCGGGACACCTTC
CDR3aa: CASSYSSQRDTF

j_gene: TRBJ1-1
v_gene: TRBV5-1
d_gene: TRBD1
abundance: .
len: 12
CDR3nt: TGCGCCAGCAGCTGGGACAGTATGGAAGCTTTCTTT
CDR3aa: CASSWDSMEAFF

j_gene: TRBJ2-3
v_gene: TRBV7-2
d_gene: .
abundance: .
len: 16
CDR3nt: TGTGCCAGCAGCCTATTCCGGGGCGTTACCACAGATACGCAGTATTTT
CDR3aa: CASSLFRGVTTDTQYF

j_gene: TRBJ2-1
v_gene: TRBV11-3
d_gene: TRBD1
abundance: .
len: 15
CDR3nt: TGTGCCAGCAGCCTTAGGACAGGGAGGTTGAATGAGCAGTTCTTC
CDR3aa: CASSLRTGRLNEQFF

j_gene: TRBJ2-5
v_gene: TRBV29-1
d_gene: TRBD1
abundance: .
len: 13
CDR3nt: TGCAGCGTTGAAGAAAACAGGGGAGAGACCCAGTACTTC
CDR3aa: CSVEENRGETQYF

j_gene: TRBJ2-3
v_gene: TRBV13
d_gene: .
abundance: .
len: 14
CDR3nt: TGTGCCAGCAGCTTAGGCCCAATCACAGATACGCAGTATTTT
CDR3aa: CASSLGPITDTQYF

j_gene: TRBJ2-3
v_gene: TRBV4-2
d_gene: .
abundance: few
len: 13
CDR3nt: TGTGCCAGCAGCCAGGAGTACACAGATACGCAGTATTTT
CDR3aa: CASSQEYTDTQYF

j_gene: TRBJ1-1
v_gene: TRBV18
d_gene: .
abundance: .
len: 13
CDR3nt: TGTGCCAGCTCACCAGTTATAGGGTCTGAAGCTTTCTTT
CDR3aa: CASSPVIGSEAFF

j_gene: TRBJ2-7
v_gene: TRBV9
d_gene: .
abundance: .
len: 16
CDR3nt: TGTGCCAGCAGCGCGATGGGGGGCCCTTCTCCCTACGAGCAGTACTTC
CDR3aa: CASSAMGGPSPYEQYF

j_gene: TRBJ2-3
v_gene: TRBV4-2
d_gene: .
abundance: .
len: 17
CDR3nt: TGTGCCAGCAGCCAACAAAAAGGAACGGGGACGACAGATACGCAGTATTTT
CDR3aa: CASSQQKGTGTTDTQYF

j_gene: TRBJ2-1
v_gene: TRBV7-9
d_gene: TRBD2
abundance: .
len: 17
CDR3nt: TGTGCCAGCAGCCCCCCCTTGCGGGAGGGCATCTACAATGAGCAGTTCTTC
CDR3aa: CASSPPLREGIYNEQFF

j_gene: TRBJ2-7
v_gene: TRBV14
d_gene: .
abundance: .
len: 13
CDR3nt: TGTGCCAGCAGCCAAGTGGTTGGGGGCGAGCAGTACTTC
CDR3aa: CASSQVVGGEQYF

j_gene: TRBJ2-5
v_gene: TRBV6-4
d_gene: TRBD1
abundance: .
len: 14
CDR3nt: TGTGCCAGCAGTGCCGACAGGGGTTCAGAGACCCAGTACTTC
CDR3aa: CASSADRGSETQYF

j_gene: TRBJ2-7
v_gene: TRBV7-2
d_gene: .
abundance: .
len: 15
CDR3nt: TGTGCCAGCGCAATTGGGGTAGCGGAGGCCTACGAGCAGTACTTC
CDR3aa: CASAIGVAEAYEQYF

j_gene: TRBJ2-5
v_gene: TRBV5-4
d_gene: TRBD1
abundance: .
len: 14
CDR3nt: TGTGCCAGCAGCTTGCAGGTGACAGGGAAGACCCAGTACTTC
CDR3aa: CASSLQVTGKTQYF

j_gene: TRBJ2-5
v_gene: TRBV11-2
d_gene: TRBD2
abundance: .
len: 17
CDR3nt: TGTGCCAGCAGCTTTCCCGGACTAGCGATGTACCAAGAGACCCAGTACTTC
CDR3aa: CASSFPGLAMYQETQYF

j_gene: TRBJ2-1
v_gene: TRBV10-3
d_gene: .
abundance: once
len: 14
CDR3nt: TGTGCCATCAGTGCCGGGAACAAAGACAATGAGCAGTTCTTC
CDR3aa: CAISAGNKDNEQFF

j_gene: TRBJ2-2
v_gene: TRBV5-5
d_gene: .
abundance: once
len: 15
CDR3nt: TGTGCCAGCAGCTTGTACTACCCCGGTGGGCGGGAGCTGTTTTTT
CDR3aa: CASSLYYPGGRELFF

j_gene: TRBJ2-1
v_gene: TRBV18
d_gene: TRBD2
abundance: .
len: 17
CDR3nt: TGTGCCAGCTCACCTCTCGGAATGGGACTAGCGGACCAAACTCAGTTCTTC
CDR3aa: CASSPLGMGLADQTQFF

j_gene: TRBJ2-3
v_gene: TRBV5-1
d_gene: TRBD2
abundance: once
len: 15
CDR3nt: TGCGCCAGCAGAGAGGGACTAGCGGGAGCAGATACGCAGTATTTT
CDR3aa: CASREGLAGADTQYF

j_gene: TRBJ2-3
v_gene: TRBV5-1
d_gene: .
abundance: .
len: 17
CDR3nt: TGCGCCAGCAGCTTGGCGGGCGGGCCCACCGGCGCAGATACGCAGTATTTT
CDR3aa: CASSLAGGPTGADTQYF

j_gene: TRBJ1-5
v_gene: TRBV25-1
d_gene: .
abundance: .
len: 15
CDR3nt: TGTGCCAGCAGTGAATTGGAGGGTAGCAATCAGCCCCAGCATTTT
CDR3aa: CASSELEGSNQPQHF

j_gene: TRBJ2-2
v_gene: TRBV9
d_gene: TRBD1
abundance: once
len: 18
CDR3nt: TGTGCCAGCAGCGTAGCTTCGTTCGGACAGGGGACGCCCCGGGAGCTGTTTTTT
CDR3aa: CASSVASFGQGTPRELFF

j_gene: TRBJ1-2
v_gene: TRBV19
d_gene: TRBD1
abundance: .
len: 14
CDR3nt: TGTGCCAGTAGTTCCTGGGACAGGGGTCAGGGCTACACCTTC
CDR3aa: CASSSWDRGQGYTF

j_gene: TRBJ2-1
v_gene: TRBV19
d_gene: .
abundance: .
len: 14
CDR3nt: TGTGCCAGTAGTATTGCGACTCCGAACAATGAGCAGTTCTTC
CDR3aa: CASSIATPNNEQFF